Only a few counts were recorded for the clone carrying this T cell receptor beta chain. Its specificity is not known. The CDR3 runs to 16 residues. Per the germline V gene, CDR1 is MNHEY and CDR2 is SVGAGI. The trim removed 3 bases at V and 1 base at J, leaving 7 bases unmatched. This specimen belongs to a study of beta chain features in type 1 diabetes. Overall study: Healthy donors resembled patients in age, gender and cell yields. Sorted cells examined across all samples numbered 107,917,701.

General study findings and limits: Naive, central memory and regulatory TCRB repertoires appeared more similar among patients than healthy donors. VDJ junctions from type 1 diabetes patients carried fewer insertions and larger deletions. In all four CD4+ subsets, TCRB CDR3 length was significantly, moderately reduced in type 1 diabetes.

The investigators reverse transcribed all of the isolated RNA, so they sequenced expressed TCRB transcripts. Measured with immunoSEQ multiplex PCR; TCRdb has only the in-frame clones, and not every one. The repertoire has around 650,000 clones, roughly 12% of them found once; the top ten carry about 0.11%. Sequenced sample: naive CD4+ T cells from blood. This receptor was identified in a man aged 30-40 years with type 1 diabetes. The J gene is TRBJ2-7, the V gene TRBV6-5; 9 bases agree with TRBD2. CDR3 region: CASSYSASGESYEQYF. The CDR3 region has the DNA TGTGCCAGCAGTTATTCGGCTAGCGGGGAATCCTACGAGCAGTACTTC.